Following are 3 T cell receptor beta chains from one sample sequenced in a study of T cell changes during pregnancy in multiple sclerosis. Sequencing used immunoSEQ multiplex PCR; TCRdb keeps in-frame clones, though not all of them. The sample holds some 47,000 clones, around nine tenths seen once. The sequencing here drew on peripheral blood, taken in the first trimester of pregnancy. Receptors were obtained from a female donor with multiple sclerosis, enrolled in a pregnancy study.

The rearrangement links TRBV9 to TRBJ1-1, with D perhaps matching TRBD1 (6 bases). Between the trimmed V and J ends, which lost 0 bases and 0 bases, there was a span of 12 bases. CDR3 length: 16 residues. CDR1 is SGDLS and CDR2 is YYNGEE in the germline V gene. The CDR3 coding sequence is TGTGCCAGCAGCGTAGGACAGGTTCATATGAACACTGAAGCTTTCTTT. It specifies CASSVGQVHMNTEAFF.

The rearrangement links TRBV4-1 to TRBJ2-7; TRBD2 agrees at 7 bases. V was clipped by 4 bases and J by 1 base; unmatched bases: 13. The CDR3 sequence is 17 residues long. CDR1 MGHRA and CDR2 YSYEKL come from the germline V gene. CDR3 sequence: CASSLAVRGGLSYEQYF. The CDR3 DNA follows: TGCGCCAGCAGCCTCGCGGTCCGCGGGGGTCTATCCTACGAGCAGTACTTC.

The V call is TRBV9, the J call TRBJ2-2; a weak D match, TRBD1 (5 bases). CDR3 length: 15 residues. CDR1 and CDR2 (germline): SGDLS, YYNGEE. The germline V and J ends were trimmed by 0 bases and 4 bases, with 10 bases remaining between them. In DNA, the CDR3 is TGTGCCAGCAGCGTAGGGCAGGGCGGCACCGGGGAGCTGTTTTTT. It encodes CASSVGQGGTGELFF.